This T cell receptor (beta chain) emerged from a study of T cell repertoires in cytomegalovirus infection. Study-level results: Based on cumulative public TCR beta family frequency, carriers of CMV plus the relevant HLA were identified.

TCRdb processed the reads anew with MiXCR; each CDR3 protein has one entry. This repertoire shows roughly 600,000 distinct CDR3 sequences, 20% to 25% found once; its top ten account for approximately 8.2%. Trimming shortened V by 6 bases and J by 9 bases, and 21 bases separated the two germline ends. CDR1 and CDR2 (germline): MNHNY, SVGAGI (reference sequence). The length of the CDR3 is 14 residues. In its sample, this clonotype was seen a few times. Its specificity is not known. Sequencing used CD8+ T cells from PBMCs. This sequence was found in a human donor in good health (CMV status not recorded). Some clones in this sample may be carry-over from other donors' samples. This chain uses TRBV6-6 with TRBJ2-7; D is uncertain. This chain's CDR3 is CASSYPLRLLGQYV. The CDR3 bases are TGTGCCAGCAGCTACCCCTTAAGACTCCTAGGGCAGTACGTC.